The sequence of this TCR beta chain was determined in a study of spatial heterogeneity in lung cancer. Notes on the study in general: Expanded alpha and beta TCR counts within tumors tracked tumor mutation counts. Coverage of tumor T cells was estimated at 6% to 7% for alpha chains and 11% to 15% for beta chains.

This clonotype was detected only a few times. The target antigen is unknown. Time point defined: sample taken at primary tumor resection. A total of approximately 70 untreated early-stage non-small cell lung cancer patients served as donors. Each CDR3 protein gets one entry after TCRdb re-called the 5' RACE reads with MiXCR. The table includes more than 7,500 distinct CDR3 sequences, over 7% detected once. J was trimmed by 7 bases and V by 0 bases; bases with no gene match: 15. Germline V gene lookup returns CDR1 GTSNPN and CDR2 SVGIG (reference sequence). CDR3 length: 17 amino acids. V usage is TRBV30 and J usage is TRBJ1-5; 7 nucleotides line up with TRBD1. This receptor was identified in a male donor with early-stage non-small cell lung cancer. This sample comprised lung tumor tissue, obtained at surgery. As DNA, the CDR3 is TGTGCCTGGAGTGTACATCTTTCGAGACAGGGAGGGCAGCCCCAGCATTTT. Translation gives CAWSVHLSRQGGQPQHF.